This T cell receptor beta chain was recorded in a study of cytomegalovirus exposure and HLA in healthy donors. General observations from the study: In vitro experiments confirmed that a few CMV-associated chains were specific for CMV antigens. Some highly shared sequence variants likely arose as a pipeline artifact. Earlier analysis yielded a pattern in which most TCR beta V segments were productive about 90% or about 30% of the time.

Germline V lookup: CDR1 SEHNR, CDR2 FQNEAQ (reference sequence). V shed 3 bases, J shed 7 bases, and the junction held 6 bases outside the gene matches. This CDR3 region has 14 residues. Of note for this clone: Antigen: not known.

PCR amplification relied on 60 Vbeta primers (plus 13 Jbeta primers). Generated by immunoSEQ multiplex PCR, the TCRdb table keeps only in-frame clones and is missing some. This table has 150,000 to 200,000 clones, approximately 81% appearing once. The sequenced material came from PBMCs. The V call is TRBV7-9, the J call TRBJ1-5; 7 nucleotides align to TRBD1. The origin of this receptor is a man aged 50-59 years in good health and CMV-seronegative. DNA of the CDR3: TGTGCCAGCAGCTTGGCAGGGGGACGGCAGCCCCAGCATTTT. Translation gives CASSLAGGRQPQHF.